Below, one TCR beta chain is given with its context. The data were taken from a study of blood T cell repertoires in COVID-19. This CDR3 has 17 amino acids. Germline-derived CDR1 and CDR2 are SGHTA and FQGTGA. The V segment lost 2 bases and the J segment 4 bases; nucleotides outside the gene matches: 6. The data were produced by immunoSEQ multiplex PCR, yet TCRdb's version contains in-frame clones alone and is incomplete. The repertoire holds approximately 94,000 clones, with 88% as singletons. The TCR was taken from a woman over 75 with active COVID-19. The sample taken for sequencing was peripheral blood. The rearrangement links TRBV7-3 to TRBJ2-3; 13 bases map to TRBD2. CDR3 region: CASSLQGLAGMADTQYF. The CDR3 region has the DNA TGTGCCAGCAGCTTACAGGGACTAGCGGGAATGGCAGATACGCAGTATTTT.